Each of the 19 T cell receptor beta chains below was sequenced from the same sample in a study of beta chain features in type 1 diabetes. Study-level results: In every one of the four CD4+ subsets, TCRB CDR3s were moderately but significantly shorter in Type 1 diabetes patients.

The isolated RNA, all of it, was reverse transcribed, so expressed TCRB transcripts were what got sequenced. TCRdb keeps only in-frame clones here, not all; method: immunoSEQ multiplex PCR. The table lists about 340,000 clones, 9.3% of them singletons. Their antigens remain unidentified. The sequencing sample was made of central memory CD4+ T cells from blood. These receptors all come from a man between 25 and 39 years old with type 1 diabetes.

This clone turned up a few times. The gene calls are TRBV6-6 and TRBJ2-5, with 7 bases aligning to TRBD1. The DNA matches TRBJ2-7 better at its end, which makes the J call doubtful. CDR1 and CDR2 from the germline V gene are MNHNY and SVGAGI (reference sequence). The CDR3 is 13 amino acids. The CDR3 region is CASGQDDSYEQYF. The CDR3 DNA reads as TGTGCCAGTGGACAGGATGACTCCTACGAGCAGTACTTC.

In its sample, this clone was seen a few times. For the CDR3, the DNA is TGTGCCAGCAGCCTAGTTGATCAGCCCCAGCATTTT. Translation: CASSLVDQPQHF. The chain uses TRBV7-9 and TRBJ1-5; the D is unclear. Germline CDR1 and CDR2: SEHNR and FQNEAQ (reference sequence). CDR3 length equals 12 residues. V shed 5 bases and J shed 5 bases, with 7 bases lying between them.

This clone was detected a few times. V usage is TRBV5-1 and J usage is TRBJ1-1; D call uncertain. The CDR3 is 13 residues long. V lost 5 bases to trimming and J lost 3 bases, with 11 bases between them. The germline V gene encodes CDR1 SGHRS and CDR2 YFSETQ. The DNA of the CDR3 is TGCGCCAGCAGAATCCTCGGGGACACTGAAGCTTTCTTT. This translates into CASRILGDTEAFF.

The chain uses TRBV7-2 and TRBJ2-1; D is uncertain. V was shortened by 1 base and J by 3 bases, with 7 bases between the two germline ends. The CDR3 covers 14 residues. CDR1 is SGHTA and CDR2 is FQGNSA in the germline V gene. CDR3 loop: CASSLEVGYNEQFF. The DNA of the CDR3 is TGTGCCAGCAGCTTAGAGGTGGGCTACAATGAGCAGTTCTTC.

The chain recombines TRBV7-8 with TRBJ2-1; 9 bases fit TRBD2. The V gene end was trimmed by 4 bases and the J gene end by 6 bases; junction bases not matched to a gene: 10. The CDR3 length is 16 residues. Germline V CDR1 and CDR2: SGHVS, FQNEAQ. This chain's CDR3 is CASSSEGAGGANEQFF. The CDR3 nucleotides read TGTGCCAGCAGCTCAGAGGGAGCGGGGGGTGCCAATGAGCAGTTCTTC.

This clone was recorded at least ten times. V usage is TRBV21-1 and J usage is TRBJ2-1; the table gives TRBD2 as D, unverified against the DNA. TRBV21-1 is recorded as a pseudogene. This CDR3 contains 14 residues. This chain's CDR3 is CAHPGTSGVNEQFF. In DNA form, the CDR3 reads TGTGCCCACCCCGGGACTAGCGGGGTTAATGAGCAGTTCTTC.

In its sample, this clone was seen a few times. This chain links TRBV4-2 with TRBJ1-2, with D unresolved. Germline CDR1 reads LGHNA; CDR2 reads YNFKEQ. Trimming took off 0 bases at V and 6 bases at J, with 5 bases between the two ends. The CDR3 length is 12 residues. CDR3 protein: CASSQERNGYTF. In nucleotides, the CDR3 is TGTGCCAGCAGCCAAGAACGAAATGGCTACACCTTC.

The V gene is TRBV7-9, the J gene TRBJ2-5; unclear D gene. V was pared by 4 bases and J by 6 bases, with 9 bases between. This CDR3 has 12 residues. CDR1 is SEHNR, CDR2 FQNEAQ, per germline (reference sequence). CDR3 DNA: TGTGCCAGCAGCTCGGGTGTGCAGACCCAGTACTTC. Translating gives CASSSGVQTQYF.

The table lists this clone with a few counts. This rearrangement joins TRBV5-4 to TRBJ2-1, with TRBD2 matching 9 bases. The germline V gene has CDR1 SGHNT and CDR2 YYREEE (reference sequence). The CDR3 is 15 residues long. V dropped 3 bases and J dropped 5; count of bases not matched to a gene: 6. This CDR3 reads CASSSARLADNEQFF. CDR3 bases: TGTGCCAGCAGCTCGGCGCGACTAGCGGACAATGAGCAGTTCTTC.

The chain uses TRBV29-1 and TRBJ1-1; D remains unclear. CDR1 is SQVTM and CDR2 is ANQGSEA in the germline V gene. This CDR3 is built from 12 residues. The V end was cut by 4 bases, the J end by 4 bases, with 10 bases between. CDR3 residues: CSVGGLGTEAFF. Written as DNA, the CDR3 is TGCAGCGTTGGAGGACTAGGCACTGAAGCTTTCTTT.

A few counts support this clone. V usage is TRBV25-1 and J usage is TRBJ1-4; no firm D call. Trimming removed 1 base at V and 4 bases at J, with 10 bases between. Per the germline V gene, CDR1 is MGHDK and CDR2 is SYGVNS. The CDR3 is 15 residues long. The CDR3 nucleotides read TGTGCCAGCAGTGAATGGACCCTAGGTAATGAAAAACTGTTTTTT. This codes for CASSEWTLGNEKLFF.

This clone was found a few times. The chain joins TRBV18 to TRBJ2-5, with D possibly being TRBD2 (7 bases). Trimming left V 6 bases short and J 4 bases short, with 21 bases between. This CDR3 contains 16 residues. Germline CDR1 KGHSH, CDR2 LQKENI. CDR3 coding DNA: TGTGCCAGCTCCCCGGGCGGGGGCCTGGGGCGAGAGACCCAGTACTTC. Translated: CASSPGGGLGRETQYF.

The chain carries TRBV7-2 and TRBJ2-7; D call uncertain. Germline V gene sequence: CDR1 SGHTA, CDR2 FQGNSA. The CDR3 length is 14 residues. Trimming cost V 0 bases and J 6 bases, with 12 bases left between them. The CDR3 DNA reads TGTGCCAGCAGCTTAGCGGTCTCTGTCTCCGAGCAGTACTTC. It specifies CASSLAVSVSEQYF.

A few counts support this clone. The V and J genes are TRBV10-3 and TRBJ1-2; D unresolved. The germline V and J ends were trimmed by 6 bases and 6 bases, with 11 bases remaining between them. CDR1 and CDR2 (germline): ENHRY, SYGVKD. The CDR3 runs 12 residues. The CDR3 loop reads CAISAGVDGYTF. The CDR3 region has the DNA TGTGCCATCAGCGCTGGGGTAGATGGCTACACCTTC.

This sequence joins TRBV30 and TRBJ1-5, with a weak D call TRBD1 (5 bases). Deletions cut 0 bases from V and 6 bases from J, with 18 bases between. This CDR3 is built from 16 residues. Germline V gene data show CDR1 as GTSNPN and CDR2 as SVGIG (reference sequence). Here the CDR3 reads CAWSVLSSTGGQPQHF. The CDR3, as DNA: TGTGCCTGGAGTGTACTGTCCTCTACCGGGGGTCAGCCCCAGCATTTT.

This clone was detected a few times. Here the CDR3 reads CAINMGDEGTEAFF. CDR3 in DNA: TGTGCCATCAACATGGGGGATGAGGGCACTGAAGCTTTCTTT. This rearrangement joins TRBV10-3 to TRBJ1-1, with D possibly being TRBD1 (5 bases). CDR1 and CDR2 (germline): ENHRY, SYGVKD. Trimming cost V 7 bases and J 4 bases, with 16 bases left between them. The CDR3 consists of 14 residues.

This clone was detected a few times. The CDR3 sequence: CASSLLGLAGYEQYF. CDR3 DNA: TGTGCCAGCAGCCTCCTGGGGCTAGCGGGTTACGAGCAGTACTTC. The V gene is TRBV7-9, the J gene TRBJ2-7; 8 nucleotides agree with TRBD2. Germline CDR1 SEHNR, CDR2 FQNEAQ (reference sequence). CDR3 size: 15 residues. With 5 bases clipped from V and 4 bases from J, the junction kept 10 bases outside the gene matches. Full variable domain (missing parts from reference TRBV7-9 and TRBJ2-7): DTGVSQNPRHKITKRGQNVTFRCDPISEHNRLYWYRQTLGQGPEFLTYFQNEAQLEKSRLLSDRFSAERPKGSFSTLEIQRTEQGDSAMYLCASSLLGLAGYEQYFGPGTRLTVT.

Notes on this clone: This likely traces to a read error, being one base from a far larger clone. Other nucleotide sequences from this sample produce the same CDR3. CDR3 loop: CASSGGDGGDYGYTF. The DNA for the CDR3 is TGCGCCAGCAGCGGAGGGGACGGAGGGGACTATGGCTACACCTTC. V gene TRBV5-1 combines with J gene TRBJ1-2; tentatively, D is TRBD1 (5 bases). The germline V and J ends were trimmed by 4 bases and 3 bases, with 16 bases remaining between them. This CDR3 comprises 15 residues. The germline V gene encodes CDR1 SGHRS and CDR2 YFSETQ. Combining the CDR3 with reference TRBV5-1 and TRBJ1-2 gives the whole variable domain KAGVTQTPRYLIKTRGQQVTLSCSPISGHRSVSWYQQTPGQGLQFLFEYFSETQRNKGNFPGRFSGRQFSNSRSEMNVSTLELGDSALYLCASSGGDGGDYGYTFGSGTRLTVV.

The chain's CDR3 is CASSSLKDRAYEQYF. DNA of the CDR3: TGTGCCAGCAGCTCACTAAAGGACAGGGCCTACGAGCAGTACTTC. The chain joins TRBV11-2 to TRBJ2-7; 8 bases are shared with TRBD1. V lost 4 bases, J lost 2 bases, and 7 bases stayed unmatched. The germline CDR1 and CDR2 sequences are SGHAT and FQNNGV. CDR3 length: 15 residues.